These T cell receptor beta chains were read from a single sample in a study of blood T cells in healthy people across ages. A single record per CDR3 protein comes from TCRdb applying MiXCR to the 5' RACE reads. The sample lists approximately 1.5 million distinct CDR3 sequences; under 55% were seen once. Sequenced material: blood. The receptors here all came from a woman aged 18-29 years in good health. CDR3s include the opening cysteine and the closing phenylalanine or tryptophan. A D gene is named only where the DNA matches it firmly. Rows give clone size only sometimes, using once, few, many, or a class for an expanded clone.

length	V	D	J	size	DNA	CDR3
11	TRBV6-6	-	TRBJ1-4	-	TGTGCCGCCGAGGAGGGGTTGAAACTGTTTTTT	CAAEEGLKLFF
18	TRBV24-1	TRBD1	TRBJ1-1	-	TGTGCCACCAGTGAATCCCCGGGACAGGGGGTGATGAACACTGAAGCTTTCTTT	CATSESPGQGVMNTEAFF
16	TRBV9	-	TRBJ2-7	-	TGTGCCAGCAGCGCATGTCGGGAGACAGGGAATTACGAGCAGTACTTC	CASSACRETGNYEQYF
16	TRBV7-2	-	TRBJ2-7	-	TGTGCCAGCAGTTGGGATGGGGGGGGCGCTCAGTACGAGCAGTACTTC	CASSWDGGGAQYEQYF
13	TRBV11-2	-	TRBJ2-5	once	TGTGCCAGCAGCTCTGTGGGTTTGGAGACCCAGTACTTC	CASSSVGLETQYF
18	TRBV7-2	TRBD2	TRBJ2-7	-	TGTGCCAGCAGCGTCGGGACTAGCGGGATCACTGTAGCCTACGAGCAGTACTTC	CASSVGTSGITVAYEQYF
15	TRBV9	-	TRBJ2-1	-	TGTGCCAGCAGCGACGACCGAATCTCCTACAATGAGCAGTTCTTC	CASSDDRISYNEQFF
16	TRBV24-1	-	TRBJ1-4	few	TGTGCCACCAGTGATTCCCGGGGCCTTGGAAATGAAAAACTGTTTTTT	CATSDSRGLGNEKLFF
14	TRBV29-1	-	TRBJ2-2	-	TGCAGCGTTGGCCTCGGAGGGGTAGCCGGGGAGCGGTTTTTT	CSVGLGGVAGERFF
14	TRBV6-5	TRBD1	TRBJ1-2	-	TGTGCCAGCAGAGGGACAGGGGGCGAGCATGGCTACACCTTC	CASRGTGGEHGYTF
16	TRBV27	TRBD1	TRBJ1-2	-	TGTGCCAGCAGTTTATTTCGGACAGGGGGCATCTATGGCTACACCTTC	CASSLFRTGGIYGYTF
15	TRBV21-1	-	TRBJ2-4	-	TGTGCCAGCAGCAGACCGGGTTCTTCCAAAAACATTCAGTACTTC	CASSRPGSSKNIQYF
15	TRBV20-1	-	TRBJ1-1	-	TGCAGTGCTAGAGATTGGGGACGTAGGAACACTGAAGCTTTCTTT	CSARDWGRRNTEAFF
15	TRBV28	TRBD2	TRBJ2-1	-	TGTGCCAGCAGTTTATCGCGGGAGGGCGGTAATGAGCAGTTCTTC	CASSLSREGGNEQFF
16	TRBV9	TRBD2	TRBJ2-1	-	TGTGCCAGCAGCGCCTCCGGGGGGGCGGTTAACGATGAGCAGTTCTTC	CASSASGGAVNDEQFF
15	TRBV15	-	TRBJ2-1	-	TGTGCCACCAGCAGAGATCTGGGAACCTACAATGAGCAGTTCTTC	CATSRDLGTYNEQFF
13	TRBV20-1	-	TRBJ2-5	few	TGCAGTGCTACGGACCAATACCAAGAGACCCAGTACTTC	CSATDQYQETQYF
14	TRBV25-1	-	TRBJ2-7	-	TGTGCCAGCAGTGAGGGGGTAATAGGAAACGAGCAGTACTTC	CASSEGVIGNEQYF
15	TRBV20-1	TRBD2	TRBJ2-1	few	TGCAGTGCTAGAGATCCCGGGAGGGCCTACAATGAGCAGTTCTTC	CSARDPGRAYNEQFF
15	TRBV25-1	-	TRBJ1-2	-	TGTGCCAGCAGTGAATGGGCAGTCCCTAACTATGGCTACACCTTC	CASSEWAVPNYGYTF
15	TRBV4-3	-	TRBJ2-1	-	TGCGCCAGCAGCCAAGATCCACTAGTGATGGGAGGGCAGTTCTTC	CASSQDPLVMGGQFF
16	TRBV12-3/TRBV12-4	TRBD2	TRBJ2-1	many	TGTGCCAGCAGTTTCTTGCGGGGGGCGATTGGCTTTGAGCAGTTCTTC	CASSFLRGAIGFEQFF
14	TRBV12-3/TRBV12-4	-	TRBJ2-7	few	TGTGCCAGCAGTTTAATTCCTTTCCTTGGGGAGCAGTACTTC	CASSLIPFLGEQYF
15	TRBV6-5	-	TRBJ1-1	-	TGTGCCAGCAACGATTGGGGGCAGACGGACACTGAAGCTTTCTTT	CASNDWGQTDTEAFF
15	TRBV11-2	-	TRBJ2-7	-	TGTGCCAGCAGCTTAGCACAGAGCTCCTACAATGAGCAGTACTTC	CASSLAQSSYNEQYF
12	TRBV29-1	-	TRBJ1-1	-	TGCAGCGCCCAGACAGAGAACACTGAAGCTTTCTTT	CSAQTENTEAFF
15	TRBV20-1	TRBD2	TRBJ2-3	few	TGCTCCCGAAGTCGGACTAGCGGGAGCACAGATACGCAGTATTTT	CSRSRTSGSTDTQYF
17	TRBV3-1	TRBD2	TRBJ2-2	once	TGTGCCAGCAGCCAAGAAGGAGGCCTAGCGGGAAGGTGGGAGCTGTTTTTT	CASSQEGGLAGRWELFF
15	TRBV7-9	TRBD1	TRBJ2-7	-	TGTGCCAGCAGCGCTCGAGGGACAGGTAGGGGCGAGCAGTACTTC	CASSARGTGRGEQYF
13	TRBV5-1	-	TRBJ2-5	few	TGCGCCAGCAGCGACGGACGACAAGAGACCCAGTACTTC	CASSDGRQETQYF
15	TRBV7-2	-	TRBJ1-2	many	TGTGCCAGCAGCGTGACTCAGGGGTTTAGCTATGGCTACACCTTC	CASSVTQGFSYGYTF
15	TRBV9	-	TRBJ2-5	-	TGTGCCAGCAGCGTAGGGGGGGCTAACCACAATGAGCAGTACTTC	CASSVGGANHNEQYF
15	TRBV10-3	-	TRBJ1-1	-	TGTGCCATCAGTGAGTCTCATACCGGGGGCCTAGTAACTTTCTTT	CAISESHTGGLVTFF
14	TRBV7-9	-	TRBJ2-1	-	TGTGCCAGCAGCCCCACTATCCAGGTCAATGAGCAGTTCTTC	CASSPTIQVNEQFF
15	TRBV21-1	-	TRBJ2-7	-	TGTGCCAGCAGCCCCGACAGGAGCAGAACCTACGAGCAGTACTTC	CASSPDRSRTYEQYF
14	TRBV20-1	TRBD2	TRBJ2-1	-	TGCAGTGCCAAACTAGCGGGAGGGCGGGATGAGCAGTTCTTC	CSAKLAGGRDEQFF
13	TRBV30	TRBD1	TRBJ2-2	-	TGTGCCTGGAGTGGGACAGGCAGCGGGGAGCTGTTTTTT	CAWSGTGSGELFF
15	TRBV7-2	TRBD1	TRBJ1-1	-	TGTGCCAGCAGCGAGTCCCAGGGGGGTGTCACTGAAGCTTTCTTT	CASSESQGGVTEAFF
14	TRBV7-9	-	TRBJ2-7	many	TGTGCCAGCAGCTTAGTCGGGCCTTCCTACGAGCAGTACTTC	CASSLVGPSYEQYF
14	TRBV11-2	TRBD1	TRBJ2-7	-	TGTGCCAGCAGTCTAGTGGCCGACAGGGGCGAGCAGTACTTC	CASSLVADRGEQYF
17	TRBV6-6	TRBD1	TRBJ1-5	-	TGTGCCAGCAGTTACTCCATAGACAGGGAAAAGAATCAGCCCCAGCATTTT	CASSYSIDREKNQPQHF
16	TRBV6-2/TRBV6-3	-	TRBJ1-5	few	TGTGCCAGCAGTTACTCGACGGGCACCCCCAATCAGCCCCAGCATTTT	CASSYSTGTPNQPQHF
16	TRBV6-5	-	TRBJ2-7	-	TGTGCCAGCAGTTACTCGTATCCCGGAGTCTCCTACGAGCAGTACTTC	CASSYSYPGVSYEQYF
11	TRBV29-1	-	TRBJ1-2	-	TGCAGCTTTGCACAGGGCAACGGCTACACCTTC	CSFAQGNGYTF
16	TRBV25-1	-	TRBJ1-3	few	TGTGCCAGCAGCCCGGGACCCCAAATCTCTGGAAACACCATATATTTT	CASSPGPQISGNTIYF
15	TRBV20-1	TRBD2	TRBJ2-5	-	TGCAGTGCTAGAAGACTAGCGGGGGAATCGGAGACCCAGTACTTC	CSARRLAGESETQYF
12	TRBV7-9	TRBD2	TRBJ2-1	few	TGTGCCAGCAGCCCCCCTCGGGAGGATAAGTTCTTC	CASSPPREDKFF
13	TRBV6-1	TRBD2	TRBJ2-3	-	TGTGCTAGCAGGGAGGGGCACACAGATACGCAGTATTTT	CASREGHTDTQYF
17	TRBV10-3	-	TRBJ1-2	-	TGTGCCATCAGTGAGTCGGGGGGACCGCCGGAGAACTATGGCTACACCTTC	CAISESGGPPENYGYTF
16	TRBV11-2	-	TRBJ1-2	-	TGTGCCAGCAGCCACATAAGGGGACCGGGGACCCATGGCTACACCTTT	CASSHIRGPGTHGYTF
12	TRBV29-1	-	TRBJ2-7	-	TGCAGCGTTGAAGTCACAGACTACGAGCAGTACTTC	CSVEVTDYEQYF
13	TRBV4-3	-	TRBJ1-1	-	TGCGCCAGCAGCCAAGATCGGGCACGTGAAGCTTTCTTT	CASSQDRAREAFF
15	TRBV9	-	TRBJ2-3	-	TGTGCCAGCAGCAACGACAGAGTTGGCACAGATACGCAGTATTTT	CASSNDRVGTDTQYF
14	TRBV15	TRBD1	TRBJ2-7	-	TGTGCCACCGGACTGGACAGGGGATCCTACGAGCAGTACTTC	CATGLDRGSYEQYF
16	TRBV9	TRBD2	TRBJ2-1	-	TGTGCCAGCAGCGTAGACCCACTAGCGGGCCTCAATGAGCAGTTCTTC	CASSVDPLAGLNEQFF
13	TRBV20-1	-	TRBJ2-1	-	TGCAGTGTCCAGCAGAGCTCCTACAATGAGCAGTTCTTC	CSVQQSSYNEQFF
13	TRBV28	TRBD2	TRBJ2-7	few	TGTGCCAGCAGTGGAGCGGGAAGTCACGAGCAGTACTTC	CASSGAGSHEQYF
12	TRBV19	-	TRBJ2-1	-	TGTGCCAGTAGTATTGGCGCCTATGAGCAGTTCTTC	CASSIGAYEQFF
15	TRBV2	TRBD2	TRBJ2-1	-	TGTGCCAGCAGCGGGAGGACTACCCTGCTGGATGAGCAGTTCTTC	CASSGRTTLLDEQFF